This passage covers 17 T cell receptor beta chains from one sample sequenced in a study of blood T cells in healthy people across ages. A sample-barcoded 5' primer and a J-beta primer mix were used in a second PCR of roughly 7 to 11 cycles. From the 5' RACE reads, TCRdb called clonotypes with MiXCR, one entry per CDR3 protein. The profile shows approximately 800,000 distinct CDR3 sequences, 30% to 45% of them singletons. Sequencing was done on a sample of blood. Source of these receptors: a man aged 18 to 29 in good health.

The rearrangement links TRBV2 to TRBJ2-1; TRBD1 is a possible D gene (5 bases). Germline V gene lookup returns CDR1 SNHLY and CDR2 FYNNEI. This CDR3 spans 14 amino acids. Trimming removed 3 bases from V and 9 bases from J, with 15 bases in between. CDR3 sequence (DNA): TGTGCCAGCAGTGAGATAGGGGTACCCGCTGAGCAGTTCTTC. It specifies CASSEIGVPAEQFF.

This clonotype has more than one count but fewer than ten. DNA for the CDR3: TGTGCCAGCAGTTGGGACCTAAGCGGCACGCAGTATTTT. Protein: CASSWDLSGTQYF. This chain joins TRBV6-2 or TRBV6-3 and TRBJ2-3; D assignment may be TRBD1 or TRBD2 (5 bases each). This CDR3 has 13 amino acids. The germline V and J ends were trimmed by 4 bases and 9 bases, with 14 bases remaining between them. Germline values: CDR1 MNHEY, CDR2 SVGEGT.

This clonotype was observed a handful of times. The CDR3: CSVGDRGTSYTF. The CDR3 nucleotides read TGCAGCGTTGGAGACAGGGGTACGAGCTACACCTTC. The chain uses TRBV29-1 and TRBJ1-2; 8 nucleotides line up with TRBD1. V lost 4 bases to trimming and J lost 9 bases; unmatched junction nucleotides: 7. CDR3 length: 12 amino acids. Germline CDR1 and CDR2: SQVTM and ANQGSEA.

As regards this clonotype: A clone one base away is much larger, so this may be a read error. V is TRBV7-2 and J is TRBJ2-1; tentatively, D is TRBD2 (5 bases). Trimming left V 0 bases short and J 13 bases short, with 19 bases between. Germline CDR1 reads SGHTA; CDR2 reads FQGNSA. This CDR3 is built from 15 residues. This CDR3 reads CASSLALLNGETQFF. The CDR3 DNA reads TGTGCCAGCAGCTTAGCGCTGTTGAACGGGGAGACCCAGTTCTTC.

For this clonotype: One junction end disagrees with the germline gene, perhaps due to a read error. The chain joins TRBV4-3 to TRBJ2-7; D gene uncertain. There are 14 residues in the CDR3. CDR1 is LGHNA and CDR2 is YSLEER in the germline V gene. In DNA form, the CDR3 reads TGCGCCAGCAGCCAAGGAGGCTTTCCCTACGAGCTGTACTTC. This codes for CASSQGGFPYELYF.

This clonotype was found a few times. This chain links TRBV10-3 with TRBJ2-1, with D maybe TRBD2 (5 bases). The germline V gene has CDR1 ENHRY and CDR2 SYGVKD. The CDR3 runs 15 residues. Between the trimmed V and J ends, which lost 5 bases and 0 bases, there was a span of 11 bases. The CDR3 sequence: CAISPHGDSYNEQFF. CDR3 bases: TGTGCCATCAGTCCCCACGGGGACTCCTACAATGAGCAGTTCTTC.

Turning to this clonotype: Possible read error: a much larger clone is one base away. The chain has TRBV20-1 and TRBJ1-1, with a tentative D call TRBD1 (5 bases). Germline CDR1 and CDR2: DFQATT and SNEGSKA (reference sequence). The CDR3 is 15 residues long. The V end was cut by 1 base, the J end by 3 bases, with 15 bases between. In nucleotides, the CDR3 is TGCAGTGCTAGAGCCGTCCTTAAAGGGGACACTGAAGCTTTCTTT. This translates into CSARAVLKGDTEAFF.

This clonotype was counted a few times. The junction departs from the called germline gene at one end, perhaps through a read error. The chain links TRBV15 to TRBJ1-2; tentatively, D is TRBD1 (5 bases). Germline CDR1 LNHNV, CDR2 YYDKDF (reference sequence). CDR3 length: 16 residues. CDR3 loop: CATNRDRGQINYGYTF. The CDR3 DNA reads TGTGCCACCAACAGAGATAGGGGCCAGATAAACTATGGCTACACCTTC.

This clonotype was counted between two and nine times. The CDR3 region is CASRKDRSSYNEQFF. The CDR3 DNA follows: TGTGCCAGCAGGAAGGACCGGAGCTCCTACAATGAGCAGTTCTTC. The V call is TRBV7-2, the J call TRBJ2-1; D not resolved. The CDR3 extends over 15 amino acids. Trimming took off 6 bases at V and 0 bases at J, with 12 bases between the two ends. The V gene's germline CDR1 is SGHTA and CDR2 FQGNSA.

This clonotype was found a few times. The V call is TRBV29-1, the J call TRBJ1-2, with unresolved D. Germline CDR1 and CDR2: SQVTM and ANQGSEA. V was trimmed by 5 bases and J by 0 bases, leaving 10 bases between them. There are 13 residues in the CDR3. The chain's CDR3 is CSVQDLPNYGYTF. For the CDR3, the DNA is TGCAGCGTTCAGGACCTACCTAACTATGGCTACACCTTC.

This clonotype was detected only a few times. J is TRBJ2-1 and V is TRBV19; D may correspond to TRBD1 or TRBD2 (5 bases each). The CDR3 covers 17 residues. The germline gives CDR1 LNHDA, CDR2 SQIVND (reference sequence). V lost 1 base to trimming and J lost 4 bases, with 17 bases between them. CDR3 bases: TGTGCCAGTAGTATAGGGGGGTTTCGGGGCGATTACAATGAGCAGTTCTTC. This codes for CASSIGGFRGDYNEQFF.

The chain carries TRBV5-1 and TRBJ1-4; 8 bases line up with TRBD1. CDR1 is SGHRS, CDR2 YFSETQ, per germline. J was trimmed by 8 bases and V by 4 bases; bases with no gene match: 7. This CDR3 has 14 amino acids. CDR3 sequence: CASSVGQGPEKLFF. The CDR3 DNA reads as TGCGCCAGCAGCGTCGGACAGGGTCCCGAAAAACTGTTTTTT.

A word on this clonotype: At one of its ends the junction is not consistent with the germline gene, which may arise from a read error. The chain is built from TRBV12-3 or TRBV12-4 and TRBJ1-6, with no clear D. This CDR3 is 13 amino acids long. CDR3 protein: CASSPRRYSPPHF. The DNA of the CDR3 is TGTGCCAGCAGTCCACGGAGGTACTCACCCCCCCACTTT.

In this sample, this clonotype turned up a few times. In DNA form, the CDR3 reads TGTGCCAGCAGCGTCGGGACAGGAATAATCATCCTGGACCCAGATACGCAGTATTTT. Translating gives CASSVGTGIIILDPDTQYF. The V and J genes are TRBV5-6 and TRBJ2-3; 8 bases are a match to TRBD1. Germline V lookup: CDR1 SGHDT, CDR2 YYEEEE. Germline trimming cut 4 bases from V and 4 bases from J; bases unmatched to any gene: 20. The CDR3 sequence is 19 residues long.

V is TRBV29-1 and J is TRBJ2-5, with TRBD2 as a possible D gene (6 bases). This CDR3 contains 12 residues. From germline, CDR1 is SQVTM and CDR2 ANQGSEA. The germline V and J ends were trimmed by 7 bases and 4 bases, with 13 bases remaining between them. The CDR3 DNA sequence: TGCAGCGCAGGACTACACGGAGAGACCCAGTACTTC. Encoded protein: CSAGLHGETQYF. Full variable domain (missing parts from reference TRBV29-1 and TRBJ2-5): SAVISQKPSRDICQRGTSLTIQCQVDSQVTMMFWYRQQPGQSLTLIATANQGSEATYESGFVIDKFPISRPNLTFSTLTVSNMSPEDSSIYLCSAGLHGETQYFGPGTRLLVL.

V gene TRBV12-3 or TRBV12-4 combines with J gene TRBJ2-3, with 7 bases aligning to TRBD2. This CDR3 region has 14 residues. J gave up 9 bases and V 6 bases, and 12 bases lay outside the gene matches. Here the CDR3 reads CASRGTGPGGTQYF. As DNA, the CDR3 is TGTGCCAGCAGGGGGACTGGCCCCGGGGGGACGCAGTATTTT.

J is TRBJ2-4 and V is TRBV7-9, with a possible D match to TRBD2 (6 bases). V dropped 3 bases and J dropped 5 bases, with 14 bases sitting between them. This CDR3 is 15 amino acids long. The germline V gene has CDR1 SEHNR and CDR2 FQNEAQ (reference sequence). Here the CDR3 DNA reads TGTGCCAGCAGCTTCCGTCCGGGGGAGGAAAACATTCAGTACTTC. Protein sequence: CASSFRPGEENIQYF. Full variable domain (rest looked up from reference TRBV7-9 and TRBJ2-4): DTGVSQNPRHKITKRGQNVTFRCDPISEHNRLYWYRQTLGQGPEFLTYFQNEAQLEKSRLLSDRFSAERPKGSFSTLEIQRTEQGDSAMYLCASSFRPGEENIQYFGAGTRLSVL.